The next 25 T cell receptor beta chains were all read from a single sample in a study of blood T cells in healthy people across ages. The use of a sample-barcoded 5' primer and a J-beta primer mix characterized a second PCR of about 7 to 12 cycles. A single record per CDR3 protein comes from TCRdb applying MiXCR to the 5' RACE reads. The sample has about 840,000 distinct CDR3 sequences; roughly 28% are singletons. These sequences were also reported in another study, on T cells of mothers and their children.

Sequenced input: blood. The receptors were sampled from a woman aged 40 to 49 in good health.

The rearrangement joins TRBV7-2 to TRBJ2-4; D gene ambiguous. Trimming cost V 4 bases and J 7 bases, with 8 bases left between them. Germline assignment: CDR1 SGHTA and CDR2 FQGNSA. CDR3 length equals 12 residues. This CDR3 reads CASSSLGNIQYF. CDR3 nucleotides: TGTGCCAGCAGCTCCCTAGGCAACATTCAGTACTTC.

This clonotype occurred many times. The rearrangement uses TRBV11-1 and TRBJ1-1; D is uncertain. V dropped 4 bases and J dropped 1 base, with 13 bases sitting between them. Germline V gene lookup returns CDR1 SGHAT and CDR2 FQDESV (reference sequence). The CDR3 is 15 residues long. The CDR3 loop is CASSSRRTSNTEAFF. The DNA of the CDR3 is TGTGCCAGCAGCTCCCGACGGACCTCGAACACTGAAGCTTTCTTT.

The chain links TRBV25-1 to TRBJ1-5; 7 bases align to TRBD1. V shed 4 bases and J 6 bases; nucleotides not matched to a gene: 9. Germline CDR1 and CDR2: MGHDK and SYGVNS. The CDR3 contains 15 residues. For the CDR3, the DNA is TGTGCCAGCAGTGGGGAGGACAGGTCGTTTCAGCCCCAGCATTTT. This codes for CASSGEDRSFQPQHF.

As to this clonotype: The junction shows a germline mismatch at one end, possibly a read error. The rearrangement joins TRBV7-3 to TRBJ2-4; 9 bases are a match to TRBD1. The DNA end is more similar to TRBJ2-7, so the J call may be wrong. Germline V gives CDR1 SGHTA, CDR2 FQGTGA. CDR3 length: 15 amino acids. The CDR3 spells CASNLGPGQGYEQYF. The CDR3 nucleotides are TGTGCCAGCAACTTAGGACCGGGACAGGGCTACGAGCAGTACTTC.

At least ten counts were recorded for this clonotype. A single base separates this from a much larger clone, so it may be a read error. This rearrangement joins TRBV6-4 to TRBJ2-4; 10 nucleotides agree with TRBD1. The CDR3 is 14 amino acids. J gave up 13 bases and V 0 bases, and 6 bases lay outside the gene matches. The germline gives CDR1 MRHNA, CDR2 SNTAGT. CDR3 nucleotides: TGTGCCAGCAGTGACTCGACAGGGGGCAATGAGCAGTACTTC. Translated: CASSDSTGGNEQYF.

This clonotype was detected a few times. The chain uses TRBV7-8 and TRBJ2-3; perhaps TRBD1 as D (5 bases). The V gene lost 5 bases and the J gene lost 0 bases, with 12 bases spanning the gap. The CDR3 consists of 15 residues. Germline V lookup: CDR1 SGHVS, CDR2 FQNEAQ. The CDR3 DNA is TGTGCCAGCAGCGCCCAGGGCAGAAGCACAGATACGCAGTATTTT. Its translation is CASSAQGRSTDTQYF.

The chain couples TRBV20-1 to TRBJ2-3, with D maybe TRBD2 (6 bases). The CDR3 has 10 residues. Germline CDR1 and CDR2: DFQATT and SNEGSKA (reference sequence). V lost 7 bases, J lost 8 bases, and 10 bases lay in between. CDR3 loop: CSGGGVTQYF. The CDR3 DNA is TGCAGTGGGGGCGGGGTTACGCAGTATTTT.

The gene calls are TRBV4-1 and TRBJ2-3; the D is unclear. The CDR3 has 13 amino acids. V shed 4 bases and J shed 4 bases, with 9 bases lying between them. Germline V CDR1 and CDR2: MGHRA, YSYEKL. The chain's CDR3 is CASSPLEPDTQYF. CDR3 nucleotides: TGCGCCAGCAGCCCCTTAGAGCCAGATACGCAGTATTTT.

Only a few counts were recorded for this clonotype. The rearrangement joins TRBV4-1 to TRBJ1-6; D uncertain. From germline, CDR1 is MGHRA and CDR2 YSYEKL. CDR3 length equals 16 residues. Trimming took off 5 bases at V and 4 bases at J, with 15 bases between the two ends. The CDR3: CASSKAAAAYNSPLHF. DNA for the CDR3: TGCGCCAGCAGCAAGGCGGCAGCCGCTTATAATTCACCCCTCCACTTT.

This clonotype showed up many times. CDR3 nucleotides: TGTGCCAGCAGCCCCACTCAAGGATACGAGCAGTACTTC. Protein sequence: CASSPTQGYEQYF. This chain joins TRBV7-3 and TRBJ2-7, with D uncertain. The germline CDR1 and CDR2 sequences are SGHTA and FQGTGA. This CDR3 region has 13 residues. Trimming shortened V by 5 bases and J by 4 bases, and 12 bases separated the two germline ends.

This clonotype has a handful of counts. CDR3 bases: TGTGCCAGCAGCAAAGCTGTGCGGGACAGGGTGGGTAACAATGAGCAGTTCTTC. Translation gives CASSKAVRDRVGNNEQFF. This chain links TRBV21-1 with TRBJ2-1; the table's D call TRBD1 went unverified against the DNA. TRBV21-1 is given as a pseudogene. This CDR3 is built from 18 residues.

This clonotype was seen repeatedly, ten times or more. The chain carries TRBV7-9 and TRBJ1-6; 9 bases are a match to TRBD1. V was pared by 5 bases and J by 6 bases, with 5 bases of the junction left unmatched. Germline V lookup: CDR1 SEHNR, CDR2 FQNEAQ (reference sequence). The length of the CDR3 is 15 residues. The CDR3 region has the DNA TGTGCCAGCAGCCCGGGACAGGGTCCTAATTCACCCCTCCACTTT. Translation: CASSPGQGPNSPLHF. Full variable domain (outside the CDR3, taken from reference TRBV7-9 and TRBJ1-6): DTGVSQNPRHKITKRGQNVTFRCDPISEHNRLYWYRQTLGQGPEFLTYFQNEAQLEKSRLLSDRFSAERPKGSFSTLEIQRTEQGDSAMYLCASSPGQGPNSPLHFGNGTRLTVT.

In regard to this clonotype: A much larger clone differs from this one at a single base, so this may be a read error. The chain links TRBV7-2 to TRBJ2-1; possibly TRBD2 for D (5 bases). The CDR3 has 16 residues. CDR1 and CDR2 (germline): SGHTA, FQGNSA. CDR3 loop: CASSLRTGRTYNEQLF. The CDR3 DNA is TGTGCCAGCAGCCTCAGGACTGGACGCACCTACAATGAGCAGCTCTTC.

The chain joins TRBV5-5 to TRBJ2-5; the D gene could be TRBD1 or TRBD2 (5 bases each). The length of the CDR3 is 14 residues. Germline CDR1 is SGHKS and CDR2 is YYEKEE (reference sequence). The germline V and J ends were trimmed by 2 bases and 5 bases, with 13 bases remaining between them. The CDR3 is CASSFDGGSETQYF. CDR3 coding DNA: TGTGCCAGCAGCTTCGATGGGGGTAGTGAGACCCAGTACTTC.

This clonotype was counted many times. V is TRBV29-1 and J is TRBJ2-1; 8 bases map to TRBD2. CDR1 and CDR2 (germline): SQVTM, ANQGSEA. Unmatched junction bases numbered 3, after V lost 8 bases and J lost 6 bases. The CDR3 sequence is 11 residues long. CDR3 DNA: TGCAGCATGGGACTAGGCAATGAGCAGTTCTTC. Protein sequence: CSMGLGNEQFF.

As regards this clonotype: A much larger clone differs from this one at a single base, so this may be a read error. This CDR3 is CACSRRMNTEAFF. The CDR3, as DNA: TGCGCCTGCAGTAGGAGGATGAACACTGAAGCTTTCTTT. The rearrangement uses TRBV10-2 and TRBJ1-1; no definite D call. The CDR3 has 13 amino acids. From germline, CDR1 is WSHSY and CDR2 SAAADI.

This clonotype has ten or more counts. The chain links TRBV28 to TRBJ2-7; perhaps TRBD2 as D (7 bases). Looked up from germline, CDR1 is MDHEN and CDR2 is SYDVKM. The V gene lost 5 bases and the J gene lost 4 bases, with 18 bases spanning the gap. CDR3 length: 15 residues. CDR3 sequence reads: CASSPLGGGRYEQYF. The CDR3 DNA follows: TGTGCCAGCAGTCCCTTAGGGGGGGGCAGGTACGAGCAGTACTTC. Filled out from reference TRBV28 and TRBJ2-7, the complete variable domain reads DVKVTQSSRYLVKRTGEKVFLECVQDMDHENMFWYRQDPGLGLRLIYFSYDVKMKEKGDIPEGYSVSREKKERFSLILESASTNQTSMYLCASSPLGGGRYEQYFGPGTRLTVT.

This clonotype occurred a few times. V is TRBV29-1 and J is TRBJ1-2, with a tentative D call TRBD1 (5 bases). Germline V gives CDR1 SQVTM, CDR2 ANQGSEA. Deletions cut 5 bases from V and 2 bases from J, with 9 bases between. The CDR3 extends over 12 amino acids. The CDR3 DNA is TGCAGCGTTCTTGCAGGGAACTATGGCTACACCTTC. This gives the protein CSVLAGNYGYTF.

This clonotype was recorded many times. DNA of the CDR3: TGTGCCAGCAGGCGGGACGCCCAGGCTTTCTATGGCTACACCTTC. Translation: CASRRDAQAFYGYTF. The chain recombines TRBV6-1 with TRBJ1-2; D may be TRBD1 (5 bases). The CDR3 extends over 15 amino acids. Trimming took off 6 bases at V and 4 bases at J, with 18 bases between the two ends. Germline CDR1 and CDR2: MNHNS and SASEGT.

V gene TRBV11-3 combines with J gene TRBJ1-1; D remains unclear. V was cut by 3 bases and J by 3 bases, with 8 bases left in between. The CDR3 contains 13 residues. Germline values: CDR1 SGHNT, CDR2 YENEEA. CDR3: CASSLTVDTEAFF. In nucleotides, the CDR3 is TGTGCCAGCAGCTTGACCGTCGACACTGAAGCTTTCTTT.

In its sample, this clonotype was seen a few times. The chain has TRBV29-1 and TRBJ2-1; 14 bases fit TRBD2. Germline V lookup: CDR1 SQVTM, CDR2 ANQGSEA. The trim removed 7 bases at V and 13 bases at J, leaving 9 bases unmatched. The CDR3 sequence is 13 residues long. In DNA, the CDR3 is TGCAGCGCCAGACTAGCGGGGGGGCCGAAACAGTTCTTC. It yields the protein CSARLAGGPKQFF.

The chain joins TRBV27 to TRBJ1-6; 9 bases agree with TRBD1. Germline loops: CDR1 MNHEY, CDR2 SMNVEV (reference sequence). The junction had 5 bases not matched to a gene; V was cut back by 5 bases and J by 9 bases. The CDR3 covers 14 residues. The CDR3: CASSADRGASPLHF. The CDR3 DNA sequence: TGTGCCAGCAGTGCGGACAGGGGAGCTTCACCCCTCCACTTT.

This clonotype has just a few counts. One junction end does not reproduce the germline sequence, and a read error may be involved. The V call is TRBV20-1, the J call TRBJ1-2; no clear D. Germline V gene sequence: CDR1 DFQATT, CDR2 SNEGSKA (reference sequence). This CDR3 has 16 residues. DNA of the CDR3: TGCAGTGCTAGAACACCAAGCCCAATAGCTAACTATGGCCACACCTTC. Protein: CSARTPSPIANYGHTF.

Worth noting for this clonotype: The junction and the germline gene differ at one end; a read error may be behind it. This chain joins TRBV7-3 and TRBJ1-2; D possibly corresponds to TRBD1 (6 bases). Germline loops: CDR1 SGHTA, CDR2 FQGTGA. This CDR3 spans 15 amino acids. The CDR3 nucleotides read TGTGCCAACAGCTTATACCCAGGGGAGAACTATGGCTACACCTTC. Residues: CANSLYPGENYGYTF.

This clonotype was seen more than once but under ten times. This chain links TRBV29-1 with TRBJ1-1, with D perhaps matching TRBD1 (5 bases). Germline CDR1 is SQVTM and CDR2 is ANQGSEA. CDR3 size: 12 residues. V was trimmed by 7 bases and J by 3 bases, leaving 12 bases between them. The CDR3 reads CSAGGGDTEAFF. The CDR3 region has the DNA TGCAGCGCGGGGGGTGGAGACACTGAAGCTTTCTTT. Full variable domain (missing parts from reference TRBV29-1 and TRBJ1-1): SAVISQKPSRDICQRGTSLTIQCQVDSQVTMMFWYRQQPGQSLTLIATANQGSEATYESGFVIDKFPISRPNLTFSTLTVSNMSPEDSSIYLCSAGGGDTEAFFGQGTRLTVV.